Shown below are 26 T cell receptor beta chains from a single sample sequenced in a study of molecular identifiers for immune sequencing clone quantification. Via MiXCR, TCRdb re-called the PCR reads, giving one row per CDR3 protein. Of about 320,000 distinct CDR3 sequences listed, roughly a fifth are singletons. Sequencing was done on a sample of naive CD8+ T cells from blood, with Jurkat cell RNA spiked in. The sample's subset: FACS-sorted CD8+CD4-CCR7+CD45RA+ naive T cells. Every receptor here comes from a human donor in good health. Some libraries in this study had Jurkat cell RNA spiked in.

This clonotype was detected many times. CDR3 DNA sequence: TGTGCCAGTAGTATGGTGATCGCAGATACGCAGTATTTT. Protein product: CASSMVIADTQYF. The chain combines TRBV19 with TRBJ2-3; D uncertain. Germline V gene sequence: CDR1 LNHDA, CDR2 SQIVND (reference sequence). This CDR3 is 13 amino acids long. V shed 3 bases and J shed 4 bases, with 8 bases lying between them. Together with reference TRBV19 and TRBJ2-3, the CDR3 gives the full variable domain: DGGITQSPKYLFRKEGQNVTLSCEQNLNHDAMYWYRQDPGQGLRLIYYSQIVNDFQKGDIAEGYSVSREKKESFPLTVTSAQKNPTAFYLCASSMVIADTQYFGPGTRLTVL.

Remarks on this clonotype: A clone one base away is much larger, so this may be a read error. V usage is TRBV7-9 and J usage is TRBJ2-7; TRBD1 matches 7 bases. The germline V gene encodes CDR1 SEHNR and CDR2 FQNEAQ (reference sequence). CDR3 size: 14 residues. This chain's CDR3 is CAGSSSGTAYEQYF. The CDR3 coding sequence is TGTGCCGGCAGTTCGTCTGGGACAGCCTACGAGCAGTACTTC.

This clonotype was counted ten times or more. This CDR3 reads CASSIAGSYNEQFF. In DNA form, the CDR3 reads TGTGCCAGTAGTATTGCGGGGTCCTACAATGAGCAGTTCTTC. The rearrangement links TRBV19 to TRBJ2-1, with D tentatively TRBD2 (6 bases). Germline CDR1 is LNHDA and CDR2 is SQIVND (reference sequence). V lost 3 bases and J lost 1, with 7 bases in between. The CDR3 totals 14 residues.

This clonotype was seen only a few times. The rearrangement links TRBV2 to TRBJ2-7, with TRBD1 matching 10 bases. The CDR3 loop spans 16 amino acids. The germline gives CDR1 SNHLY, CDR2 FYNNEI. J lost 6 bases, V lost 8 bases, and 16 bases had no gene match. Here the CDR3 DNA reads TGTGCCAGCGAATTGAATTCAGGGACAGGGGAGGCCGAGCAGTACTTC. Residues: CASELNSGTGEAEQYF.

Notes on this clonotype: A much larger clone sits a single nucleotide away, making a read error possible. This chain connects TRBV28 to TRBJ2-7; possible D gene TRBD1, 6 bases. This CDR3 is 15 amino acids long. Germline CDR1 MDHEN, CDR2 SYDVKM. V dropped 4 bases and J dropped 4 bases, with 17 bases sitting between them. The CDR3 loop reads CASSSGRSGAYEQYF. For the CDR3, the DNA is TGTGCCAGCAGTTCCGGACGGTCAGGGGCTTACGAGCAGTACTTC. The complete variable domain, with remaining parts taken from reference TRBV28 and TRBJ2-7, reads DVKVTQSSRYLVKRTGEKVFLECVQDMDHENMFWYRQDPGLGLRLIYFSYDVKMKEKGDIPEGYSVSREKKERFSLILESASTNQTSMYLCASSSGRSGAYEQYFGPGTRLTVT.

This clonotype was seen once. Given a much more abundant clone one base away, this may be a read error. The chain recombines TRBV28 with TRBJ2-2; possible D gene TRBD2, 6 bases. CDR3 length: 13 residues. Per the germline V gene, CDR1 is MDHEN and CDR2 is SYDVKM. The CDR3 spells CASSFGRTGEPFF. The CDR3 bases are TGTGCCAGCAGTTTCGGGAGAACCGGGGAGCCGTTTTTT. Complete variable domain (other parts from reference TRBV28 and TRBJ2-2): DVKVTQSSRYLVKRTGEKVFLECVQDMDHENMFWYRQDPGLGLRLIYFSYDVKMKEKGDIPEGYSVSREKKERFSLILESASTNQTSMYLCASSFGRTGEPFFGEGSRLTVL.

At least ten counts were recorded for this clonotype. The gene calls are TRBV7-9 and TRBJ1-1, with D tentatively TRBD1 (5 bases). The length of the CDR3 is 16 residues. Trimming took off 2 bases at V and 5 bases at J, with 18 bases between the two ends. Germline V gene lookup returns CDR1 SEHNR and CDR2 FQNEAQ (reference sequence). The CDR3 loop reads CASSLPRVGEDTEAFF. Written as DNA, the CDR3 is TGTGCCAGCAGCTTACCCAGGGTGGGAGAGGATACTGAAGCTTTCTTT.

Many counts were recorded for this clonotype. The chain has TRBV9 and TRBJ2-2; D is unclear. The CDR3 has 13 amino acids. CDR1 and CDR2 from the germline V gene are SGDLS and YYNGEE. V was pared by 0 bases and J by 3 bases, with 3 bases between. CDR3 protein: CASSVGDTGELFF. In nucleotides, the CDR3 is TGTGCCAGCAGCGTAGGGGACACCGGGGAGCTGTTTTTT.

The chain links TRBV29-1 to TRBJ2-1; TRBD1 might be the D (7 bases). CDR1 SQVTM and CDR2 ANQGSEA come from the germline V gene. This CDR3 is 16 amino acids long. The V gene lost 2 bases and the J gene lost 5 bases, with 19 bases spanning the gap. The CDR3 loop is CSVEPQEGQNNNEQFF. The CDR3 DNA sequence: TGCAGCGTTGAACCTCAGGAGGGACAGAACAACAATGAGCAGTTCTTC.

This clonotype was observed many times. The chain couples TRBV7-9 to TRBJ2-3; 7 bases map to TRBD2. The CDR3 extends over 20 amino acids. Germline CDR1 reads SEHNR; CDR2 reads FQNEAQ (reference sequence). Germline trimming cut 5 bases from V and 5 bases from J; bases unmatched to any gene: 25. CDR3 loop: CASSHLLPPSDSSGKDTQYF. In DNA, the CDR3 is TGTGCCAGCAGCCATCTACTACCCCCTTCCGACTCGAGCGGGAAAGATACGCAGTATTTT.

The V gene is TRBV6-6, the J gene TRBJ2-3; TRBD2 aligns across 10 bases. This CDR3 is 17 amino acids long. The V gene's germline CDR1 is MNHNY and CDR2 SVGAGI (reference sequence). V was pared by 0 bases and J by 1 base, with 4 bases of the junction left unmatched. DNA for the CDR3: TGTGCCAGCAGTTACTCGAGGCTAGCGGGGGGCACAGATACGCAGTATTTT. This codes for CASSYSRLAGGTDTQYF.

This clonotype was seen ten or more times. The CDR3 nucleotides read TGCAGCGTTGAGCCCGGGGGGGTGGATACGCAGTATTTT. Translation gives CSVEPGGVDTQYF. V is TRBV29-1 and J is TRBJ2-3, with 8 nucleotides matching TRBD2. Per the germline V gene, CDR1 is SQVTM and CDR2 is ANQGSEA. The CDR3 is 13 amino acids. V was pared by 3 bases and J by 6 bases, with 5 bases of the junction left unmatched.

CDR3 sequence: CASSRPGQRYEQYF. The CDR3, as DNA: TGCGCCAGCAGCAGACCGGGCCAGAGGTACGAGCAGTACTTC. The chain employs TRBV4-1 and TRBJ2-7; no clear D. V lost 5 bases to trimming and J lost 4 bases, with 15 bases between them. CDR1 MGHRA and CDR2 YSYEKL come from the germline V gene. This CDR3 comprises 14 residues.

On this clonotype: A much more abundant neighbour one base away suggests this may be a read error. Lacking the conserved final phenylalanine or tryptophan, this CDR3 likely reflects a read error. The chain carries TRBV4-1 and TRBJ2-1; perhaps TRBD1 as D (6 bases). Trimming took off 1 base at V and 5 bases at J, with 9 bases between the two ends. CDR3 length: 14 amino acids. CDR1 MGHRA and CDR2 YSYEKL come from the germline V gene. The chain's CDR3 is CASSQGGPNNEQFL. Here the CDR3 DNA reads TGCGCCAGCAGCCAAGGGGGGCCAAACAATGAGCAGTTCCTC.

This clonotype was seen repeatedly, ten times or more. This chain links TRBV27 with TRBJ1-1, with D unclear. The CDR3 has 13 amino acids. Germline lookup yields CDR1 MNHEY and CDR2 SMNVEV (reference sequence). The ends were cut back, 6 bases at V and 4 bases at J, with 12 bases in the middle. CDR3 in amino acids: CASRVLYGTEAFF. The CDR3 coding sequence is TGTGCCAGCAGAGTTCTATACGGCACTGAAGCTTTCTTT.

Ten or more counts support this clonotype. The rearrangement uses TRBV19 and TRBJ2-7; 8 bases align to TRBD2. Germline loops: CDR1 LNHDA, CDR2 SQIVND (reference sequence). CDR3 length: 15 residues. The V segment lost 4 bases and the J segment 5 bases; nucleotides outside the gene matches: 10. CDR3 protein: CASSKGTGTRNEQYF. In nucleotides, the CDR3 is TGTGCCAGTAGTAAAGGGACCGGGACTAGGAACGAGCAGTACTTC.

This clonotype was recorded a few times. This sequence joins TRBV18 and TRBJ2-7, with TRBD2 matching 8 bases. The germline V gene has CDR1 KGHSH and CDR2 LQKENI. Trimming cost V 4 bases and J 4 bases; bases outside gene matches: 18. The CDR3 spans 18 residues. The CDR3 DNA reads TGTGCCAGCTCACAGTCTGCACTCTTGGTAGCGGGACAATACGAGCAGTACTTC. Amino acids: CASSQSALLVAGQYEQYF. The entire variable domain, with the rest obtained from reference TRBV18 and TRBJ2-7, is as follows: NAGVMQNPRHLVRRRGQEARLRCSPMKGHSHVYWYRQLPEEGLKFMVYLQKENIIDESGMPKERFSAEFPKEGPSILRIQQVVRGDSAAYFCASSQSALLVAGQYEQYFGPGTRLTVT.

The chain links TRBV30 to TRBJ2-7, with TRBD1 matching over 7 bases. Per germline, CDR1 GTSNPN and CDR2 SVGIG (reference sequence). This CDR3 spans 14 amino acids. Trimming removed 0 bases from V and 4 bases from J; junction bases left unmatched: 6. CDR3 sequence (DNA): TGTGCCTGGAGTGTCGGGACAGCGGATTACGAGCAGTACTTC. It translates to CAWSVGTADYEQYF.

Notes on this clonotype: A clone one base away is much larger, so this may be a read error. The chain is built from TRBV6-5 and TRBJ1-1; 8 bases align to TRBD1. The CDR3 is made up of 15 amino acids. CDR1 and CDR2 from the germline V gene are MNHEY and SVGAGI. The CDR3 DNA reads TGTGTCAGCAGCCACTCCGGGACAGGGAACACTGAAGCTTTCTTT. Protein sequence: CVSSHSGTGNTEAFF.

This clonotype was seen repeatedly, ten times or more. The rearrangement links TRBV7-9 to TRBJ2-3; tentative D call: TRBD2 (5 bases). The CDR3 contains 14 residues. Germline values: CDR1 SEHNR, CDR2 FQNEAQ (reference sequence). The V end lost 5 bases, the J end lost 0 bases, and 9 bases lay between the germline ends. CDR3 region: CASSTSGSTDTQYF. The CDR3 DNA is TGTGCCAGCAGCACCAGCGGTAGCACAGATACGCAGTATTTT.

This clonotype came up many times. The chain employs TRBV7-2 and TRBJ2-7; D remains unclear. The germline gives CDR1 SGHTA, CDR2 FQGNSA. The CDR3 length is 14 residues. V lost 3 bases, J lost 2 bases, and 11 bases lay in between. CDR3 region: CASSFSGPTYEQYF. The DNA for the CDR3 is TGTGCCAGCAGCTTTTCAGGTCCTACCTACGAGCAGTACTTC.

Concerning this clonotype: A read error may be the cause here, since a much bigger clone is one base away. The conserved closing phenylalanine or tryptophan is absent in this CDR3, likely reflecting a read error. DNA for the CDR3: TGTGCCAGCAGGAGAACAGGGGCCCTCGACTATGGCTACACCCTC. This codes for CASRRTGALDYGYTL. The gene calls are TRBV28 and TRBJ1-2, with 7 bases fitting TRBD1. Germline V gene lookup returns CDR1 MDHEN and CDR2 SYDVKM. The length of the CDR3 is 15 residues. V shed 6 bases, J shed 3 bases, and the junction held 10 bases outside the gene matches.

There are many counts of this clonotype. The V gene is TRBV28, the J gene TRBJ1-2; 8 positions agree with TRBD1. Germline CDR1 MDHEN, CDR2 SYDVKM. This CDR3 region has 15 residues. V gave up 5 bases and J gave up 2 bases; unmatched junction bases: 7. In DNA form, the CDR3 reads TGTGCCAGCAGTGCAACAGGGGGGACCAACTATGGCTACACCTTC. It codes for CASSATGGTNYGYTF.

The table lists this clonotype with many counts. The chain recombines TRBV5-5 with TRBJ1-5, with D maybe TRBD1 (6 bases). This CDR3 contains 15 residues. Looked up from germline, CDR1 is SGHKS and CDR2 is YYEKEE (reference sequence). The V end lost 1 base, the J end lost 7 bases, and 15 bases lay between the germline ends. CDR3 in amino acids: CASSLWDGGLQPQHF. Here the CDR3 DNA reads TGTGCCAGCAGCTTGTGGGATGGGGGCTTGCAGCCCCAGCATTTT.

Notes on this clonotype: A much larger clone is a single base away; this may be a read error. The DNA of the CDR3 is TGTGCCAGCAGCTTACTGTCCGGGGCCTACGCCCTCATTGAAGCTTTCTTT. Translating it yields CASSLLSGAYALIEAFF. V is TRBV7-8 and J is TRBJ1-1, with a weak D call TRBD1 (5 bases). CDR1 is SGHVS and CDR2 is FQNEAQ in the germline V gene. With 2 bases removed from V and 7 bases from J, the gap between germline ends came to 23 bases. The CDR3 length is 17 residues.

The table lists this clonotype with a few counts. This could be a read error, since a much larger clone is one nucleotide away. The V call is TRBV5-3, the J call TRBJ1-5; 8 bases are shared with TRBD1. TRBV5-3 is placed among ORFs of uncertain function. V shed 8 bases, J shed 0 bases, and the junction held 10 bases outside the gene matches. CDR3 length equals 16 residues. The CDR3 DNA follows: TGTGCCAGCAACTTGGGACAGGCGTATAGCAATCAGCCCCAGCATTTT. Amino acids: CASNLGQAYSNQPQHF.